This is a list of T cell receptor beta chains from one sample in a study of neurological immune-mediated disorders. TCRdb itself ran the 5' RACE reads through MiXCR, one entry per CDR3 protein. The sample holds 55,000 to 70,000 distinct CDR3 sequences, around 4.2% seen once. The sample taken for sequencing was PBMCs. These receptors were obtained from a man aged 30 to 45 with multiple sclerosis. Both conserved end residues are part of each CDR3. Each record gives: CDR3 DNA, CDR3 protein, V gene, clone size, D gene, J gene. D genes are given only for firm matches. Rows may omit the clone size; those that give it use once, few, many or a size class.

cdr3_nt: TGCAGTGCTAGTCCAGGGAATGTCGGAAACACCATATATTTT
cdr3_aa: CSASPGNVGNTIYF
v_call: TRBV20-1
clone_size: many
d_call: NA
j_call: TRBJ1-3

cdr3_nt: TGTGCCAGCTCACCACGAAAGGACACCGGGGAGCTGTTTTTT
cdr3_aa: CASSPRKDTGELFF
v_call: TRBV18
clone_size: NA
d_call: NA
j_call: TRBJ2-2

cdr3_nt: TGTGCCAGCAGTTTAAGGGCAGGGCGGTCCTACAATGAGCAGTTCTTC
cdr3_aa: CASSLRAGRSYNEQFF
v_call: TRBV12-3/TRBV12-4
clone_size: many
d_call: NA
j_call: TRBJ2-1

cdr3_nt: TGTGCCAGCAGTGAACGGGCAGTCCGTAACTATGGCTACACCTTC
cdr3_aa: CASSERAVRNYGYTF
v_call: TRBV6-1
clone_size: NA
d_call: NA
j_call: TRBJ1-2

cdr3_nt: TGTGCCAGCAGTGAAGTCGCGGCCGGGGAGCTGTTTTTT
cdr3_aa: CASSEVAAGELFF
v_call: TRBV2
clone_size: many
d_call: NA
j_call: TRBJ2-2

cdr3_nt: TGTGCCAGCAGCCTCCCGTTGGGCGAGCAGTACTTC
cdr3_aa: CASSLPLGEQYF
v_call: TRBV3-1
clone_size: many
d_call: NA
j_call: TRBJ2-7

cdr3_nt: TGTGCCAGCTCCCACGACAGGAGGGAGACCCAGTACTTC
cdr3_aa: CASSHDRRETQYF
v_call: TRBV12-3/TRBV12-4
clone_size: many
d_call: NA
j_call: TRBJ2-5

cdr3_nt: TGTGCCAGCAGTACTCCGACAGGGAGAATTCCTAATGAAAAACTGTTTTTT
cdr3_aa: CASSTPTGRIPNEKLFF
v_call: TRBV6-6
clone_size: many
d_call: TRBD1
j_call: TRBJ1-4

cdr3_nt: TGTGCCAGCAGCCTAGAGGCCTCCGGGGCTCAGCCCCAGAATTTT
cdr3_aa: CASSLEASGAQPQNF
v_call: TRBV7-9
clone_size: few
d_call: NA
j_call: TRBJ1-5

cdr3_nt: TGTGCCAGCAGCTCACGTACAGCCTACGAGCAGTACTTC
cdr3_aa: CASSSRTAYEQYF
v_call: TRBV7-8
clone_size: many
d_call: NA
j_call: TRBJ2-7

cdr3_nt: TGCGCCAGCAGCACGGTTGTTACAGGGGCTCGCACAGATACGCAGTATTTT
cdr3_aa: CASSTVVTGARTDTQYF
v_call: TRBV5-1
clone_size: many
d_call: TRBD1
j_call: TRBJ2-3

cdr3_nt: TGCGCCAGCAGCTCGACCGTGGGCGGCACTGAAGCTTTCTTT
cdr3_aa: CASSSTVGGTEAFF
v_call: TRBV5-1
clone_size: many
d_call: NA
j_call: TRBJ1-1

cdr3_nt: TGTGCCAGTAAGGGGTCTGATCAGCCCCAGCATTTT
cdr3_aa: CASKGSDQPQHF
v_call: TRBV19
clone_size: NA
d_call: NA
j_call: TRBJ1-5

cdr3_nt: TGTGCCAGCAGCTTAGTGACAGGGCTGCGTGAAAAACTGTTTTTT
cdr3_aa: CASSLVTGLREKLFF
v_call: TRBV7-2
clone_size: NA
d_call: TRBD1
j_call: TRBJ1-4

cdr3_nt: TGCGCCAGCAGCCCGGGAAAGGTGAACAATGAGCAGTTCTTC
cdr3_aa: CASSPGKVNNEQFF
v_call: TRBV5-1
clone_size: many
d_call: NA
j_call: TRBJ2-1

cdr3_nt: TGTGCCATCAGTTTTACTAGGGACGTCGACCAGTACTTC
cdr3_aa: CAISFTRDVDQYF
v_call: TRBV10-3
clone_size: many
d_call: NA
j_call: TRBJ2-5

cdr3_nt: TGCAGTGCTAGAGATCAGGGGGCAGGACAGTATAATTCACCCCTCCACTTT
cdr3_aa: CSARDQGAGQYNSPLHF
v_call: TRBV20-1
clone_size: NA
d_call: TRBD1
j_call: TRBJ1-6

cdr3_nt: TGTGCCAGCAGCTACCAAGACGGGGCCCCCTACAATGAGCAGTTCTTC
cdr3_aa: CASSYQDGAPYNEQFF
v_call: TRBV7-2
clone_size: many
d_call: NA
j_call: TRBJ2-1

cdr3_nt: TGCGCCAGCACCCCGGGACCCAAGGGGTCCTTTCGGACTGAAGCTTTCTTT
cdr3_aa: CASTPGPKGSFRTEAFF
v_call: TRBV4-1
clone_size: many
d_call: NA
j_call: TRBJ1-1

cdr3_nt: TGTGCCAGCAGAGGAGCGAACCTCTCCTACAATGAGCAGTTCTTC
cdr3_aa: CASRGANLSYNEQFF
v_call: TRBV6-1
clone_size: few
d_call: NA
j_call: TRBJ2-1

cdr3_nt: TGTGCCAGCAGCCAAGCGGGGGGGCTTTACGAGCAGTACTTC
cdr3_aa: CASSQAGGLYEQYF
v_call: TRBV3-1
clone_size: many
d_call: TRBD2
j_call: TRBJ2-7

cdr3_nt: TGCAGCGCCCCCTCCTCTTCCAATGAGCAGTTCTTC
cdr3_aa: CSAPSSSNEQFF
v_call: TRBV29-1
clone_size: many
d_call: NA
j_call: TRBJ2-1

cdr3_nt: TGTGCCAGCAGTTACGTAGCGGGGGGGCTGGAGACCCAGTACTTC
cdr3_aa: CASSYVAGGLETQYF
v_call: TRBV6-5
clone_size: many
d_call: TRBD2
j_call: TRBJ2-5

cdr3_nt: TGTGCCAGCAGACCTCGGGACAGGGAATCCCACGAGCAGTACTTC
cdr3_aa: CASRPRDRESHEQYF
v_call: TRBV27
clone_size: many
d_call: TRBD1
j_call: TRBJ2-7

cdr3_nt: TGTGCCAGCACCTCCCAAGGGGAATCCTACGAGCAGTACTTC
cdr3_aa: CASTSQGESYEQYF
v_call: TRBV12-3/TRBV12-4
clone_size: many
d_call: NA
j_call: TRBJ2-7

cdr3_nt: TGCAGTGCTACTAGCGGAGAAAGTATGGAGACCCAGTACTTC
cdr3_aa: CSATSGESMETQYF
v_call: TRBV20-1
clone_size: NA
d_call: TRBD2
j_call: TRBJ2-5

cdr3_nt: TGCGCCAGCAGGTGGACAGAGGATTCACCCCTCAACTTT
cdr3_aa: CASRWTEDSPLNF
v_call: TRBV10-2
clone_size: few
d_call: NA
j_call: TRBJ1-6

cdr3_nt: TGCGCCAGCAGCTTAGGCAAGCAAGAGACCCAGTACTTC
cdr3_aa: CASSLGKQETQYF
v_call: TRBV5-1
clone_size: NA
d_call: NA
j_call: TRBJ2-5

cdr3_nt: TGCAGTGCCACGGCTGGGGGGACTTACGAGCAGTACTTC
cdr3_aa: CSATAGGTYEQYF
v_call: TRBV20-1
clone_size: many
d_call: NA
j_call: TRBJ2-7

cdr3_nt: TGTGCCACCAGCACCCAGTTGATAGCGGGGGAGAACACCGGGGAGCTGTTTTTT
cdr3_aa: CATSTQLIAGENTGELFF
v_call: TRBV15
clone_size: many
d_call: TRBD2
j_call: TRBJ2-2

cdr3_nt: TGTGCCAGCAGCGCCGCCGGCGATCCCTACAATGAGCAGTTCTTC
cdr3_aa: CASSAAGDPYNEQFF
v_call: TRBV9
clone_size: many
d_call: NA
j_call: TRBJ2-1

cdr3_nt: TGCGCCAGCAGCCAAGCTTCCTTGTCTGGTGGCTACACCTTC
cdr3_aa: CASSQASLSGGYTF
v_call: TRBV4-1
clone_size: many
d_call: NA
j_call: TRBJ1-2

cdr3_nt: TGTGCCAGCAGCTGGGACACTTCCTACGAGCAGTACTTC
cdr3_aa: CASSWDTSYEQYF
v_call: TRBV5-6
clone_size: many
d_call: NA
j_call: TRBJ2-7

cdr3_nt: TGTGCCAGCAGCCAGACAGGGGACCTTTATGGCTACACCTTC
cdr3_aa: CASSQTGDLYGYTF
v_call: TRBV14
clone_size: NA
d_call: TRBD1
j_call: TRBJ1-2

cdr3_nt: TGTGCCACCAGGAGAGCCCCGGGACAGTCCTACAATGAGCAGTTCTTC
cdr3_aa: CATRRAPGQSYNEQFF
v_call: TRBV15
clone_size: many
d_call: TRBD1
j_call: TRBJ2-1

cdr3_nt: TGTGCCAGCAGCCCCCCGGGACTAGCGGGGCATAACATTCAGTACTTC
cdr3_aa: CASSPPGLAGHNIQYF
v_call: TRBV11-2
clone_size: many
d_call: TRBD2
j_call: TRBJ2-4

cdr3_nt: TGTGCCAGCTCACCGGTTAAGGGTAATGGCTACACCTTC
cdr3_aa: CASSPVKGNGYTF
v_call: TRBV18
clone_size: many
d_call: NA
j_call: TRBJ1-2

cdr3_nt: TGTGCCAGCAGCTTGTTCGGGACAGGGCGATACACAGATACGCAGTATTTT
cdr3_aa: CASSLFGTGRYTDTQYF
v_call: TRBV5-6
clone_size: many
d_call: TRBD1
j_call: TRBJ2-3

cdr3_nt: TGTGCCAGCAGACCCATAGGGCTGGAGACCCAGTACTTC
cdr3_aa: CASRPIGLETQYF
v_call: TRBV6-5
clone_size: many
d_call: NA
j_call: TRBJ2-5

cdr3_nt: TGCAGTGCTATGCCGCGGTGGACAGAGACCTCTGGAAACACCATATATTTT
cdr3_aa: CSAMPRWTETSGNTIYF
v_call: TRBV20-1
clone_size: many
d_call: NA
j_call: TRBJ1-3

cdr3_nt: TGCGCCAGCAGCTTGGACGTCGGACCGTACGAGCAGTACTTC
cdr3_aa: CASSLDVGPYEQYF
v_call: TRBV5-1
clone_size: many
d_call: NA
j_call: TRBJ2-7

cdr3_nt: TGCGCCAGCAGCGGCCGGGACTCGACAGATACGCAGTATTTT
cdr3_aa: CASSGRDSTDTQYF
v_call: TRBV5-1
clone_size: many
d_call: NA
j_call: TRBJ2-3

cdr3_nt: TGCAGTGCTAAAGCTACACGCAATAGCAATCAGCCCCAGCATTTT
cdr3_aa: CSAKATRNSNQPQHF
v_call: TRBV20-1
clone_size: many
d_call: NA
j_call: TRBJ1-5

cdr3_nt: TGTGCCAGCAGCACGGGCTATGGCTACACCTTC
cdr3_aa: CASSTGYGYTF
v_call: TRBV21-1
clone_size: many
d_call: NA
j_call: TRBJ1-2

cdr3_nt: TGCGCCAGCAGCTCGAGACTAGCGGTAGATACGCAGTATTTT
cdr3_aa: CASSSRLAVDTQYF
v_call: TRBV5-1
clone_size: many
d_call: TRBD2
j_call: TRBJ2-3

cdr3_nt: TGTGCCAGCAGTTACGGAAAGGGTGGCCAGCCCCAGCATTTT
cdr3_aa: CASSYGKGGQPQHF
v_call: TRBV6-5
clone_size: few
d_call: NA
j_call: TRBJ1-5

cdr3_nt: TGTGCCAGCAGTTTTCAAGGATCACCCCTCCACTTT
cdr3_aa: CASSFQGSPLHF
v_call: TRBV12-3/TRBV12-4
clone_size: many
d_call: NA
j_call: TRBJ1-6

cdr3_nt: TGTGCCAGCAGCTTCTACCCAAGATTTCCGGGACTAGCGTTCTACAATGAGCAGTTCTTC
cdr3_aa: CASSFYPRFPGLAFYNEQFF
v_call: TRBV11-2
clone_size: many
d_call: TRBD2
j_call: TRBJ2-1

cdr3_nt: TGTGCCAGCAGGTCAGGGTTAGCCCAGTACAATGAGCAGTTCTTC
cdr3_aa: CASRSGLAQYNEQFF
v_call: TRBV6-6
clone_size: many
d_call: NA
j_call: TRBJ2-1

cdr3_nt: TGCAGTGCCCAAAGACAGACCAATCAGCCCCAGAATTTT
cdr3_aa: CSAQRQTNQPQNF
v_call: TRBV20-1
clone_size: NA
d_call: NA
j_call: TRBJ1-5

cdr3_nt: TGCGCCAGCAGCCAAGTAGTGGCAACTCGGGATTCACCCCTCAACTTT
cdr3_aa: CASSQVVATRDSPLNF
v_call: TRBV4-1
clone_size: few
d_call: NA
j_call: TRBJ1-6

cdr3_nt: TGTGCCAGCAGCCAAGATCCCGAGACAGGGGTTTCTGGGGCCAACGTCCTGACTTTC
cdr3_aa: CASSQDPETGVSGANVLTF
v_call: TRBV3-1
clone_size: many
d_call: TRBD1
j_call: TRBJ2-6

cdr3_nt: TGCGCCAGCAGCCAGGGGACAGGGGGCCCCGGAAACACCATATATTTT
cdr3_aa: CASSQGTGGPGNTIYF
v_call: TRBV5-1
clone_size: many
d_call: TRBD1
j_call: TRBJ1-3

cdr3_nt: TGCGCCAGCAGCTTGTCTACAGGCTCCTACGAGCAGTACTTC
cdr3_aa: CASSLSTGSYEQYF
v_call: TRBV5-1
clone_size: many
d_call: NA
j_call: TRBJ2-7

cdr3_nt: TGCAGCGTATCCCACAGGGGGCGGGTCGCTGAAGCTTTCTTT
cdr3_aa: CSVSHRGRVAEAFF
v_call: TRBV29-1
clone_size: many
d_call: TRBD1
j_call: TRBJ1-1